This TCR beta chain comes out of a study of control samples from healthy donors and cancer patients. Libraries were prepared by immunoSEQ multiplex PCR; TCRdb keeps only in-frame clonotypes and omits some of them. The data contain just over 50,000 clones, roughly 86% of them seen just once; the ten biggest clones take up approximately 40%. There are 15 residues in the CDR3. In germline, CDR1 is MGHRA, CDR2 YSYEKL. V was pared by 1 base and J by 2 bases, with 12 bases between. J is TRBJ2-7 and V is TRBV4-1; perhaps D is TRBD1 or TRBD2 (5 bases each). Input material: PBMCs. This TCR was recovered from a man aged 45-65 years with head and neck cancer. The CDR3 protein is CASSQGWGTAYEQYF. Written as DNA, the CDR3 is TGCGCCAGCAGCCAAGGGTGGGGGACCGCCTACGAGCAGTACTTC.